These 22 T cell receptor beta chains were sequenced from one sample in a study of T cell repertoires in cytomegalovirus infection. TCRdb re-analysed the reads in MiXCR, keeping a single row per CDR3 protein. The profile covers about 570,000 distinct CDR3 sequences, with under 45% appearing a single time and 48% taken by the ten largest. No antigen has been identified for these receptors. The sample was cultured PBMCs, taken from culture after CMV antigen stimulation. The receptors were gathered from a human donor in good health (CMV status not recorded). Some clones in this sample may be carry-over from other donors' samples.

In this sample, this clonotype turned up a few times. The V gene is TRBV6-2 or TRBV6-3, the J gene TRBJ2-7; no clear D gene. The V end lost 2 bases, the J end lost 2 bases, and 10 bases lay between the germline ends. The CDR3 totals 14 residues. CDR1 is MNHEY and CDR2 is SVGEGT in the germline V gene. The CDR3 DNA is TGTGCCAGCAGTTACAGACCGATGGCCTACGAGCAGTACTTC. Translation: CASSYRPMAYEQYF.

In its sample, this clonotype was seen many times. The rearrangement links TRBV7-2 to TRBJ2-3, with 12 nucleotides matching TRBD1. The germline gives CDR1 SGHTA, CDR2 FQGNSA. With 3 bases clipped from V and 4 bases from J, the junction kept 5 bases outside the gene matches. The CDR3 sequence is 16 residues long. In DNA form, the CDR3 reads TGTGCCAGCAGCTTTCCGGGACAGGGGGCCGCAGATACGCAGTATTTT. This gives the protein CASSFPGQGAADTQYF.

The chain has TRBV7-8 and TRBJ2-3; D gene ambiguous. The germline V and J ends were trimmed by 6 bases and 0 bases, with 10 bases remaining between them. This CDR3 contains 14 residues. Germline lookup yields CDR1 SGHVS and CDR2 FQNEAQ. The CDR3 DNA reads as TGTGCCAGCAGTGGAGCGTATAGCACAGATACGCAGTATTTT. Its protein is CASSGAYSTDTQYF. The variable domain in full, with the rest retrieved from reference TRBV7-8 and TRBJ2-3, is GAGVSQSPRYKVAKRGQDVALRCDPISGHVSLFWYQQALGQGPEFLTYFQNEAQLDKSGLPSDRFFAERPEGSVSTLKIQRTQQEDSAVYLCASSGAYSTDTQYFGPGTRLTVL.

This clonotype was counted a few times. This rearrangement joins TRBV6-1 to TRBJ1-1, with a possible D match to TRBD1 (6 bases). From germline, CDR1 is MNHNS and CDR2 SASEGT. Trimming pared 7 bases from V and 0 bases from J, leaving 21 bases between. This CDR3 region has 17 residues. CDR3 protein: CASTLVDRRTMNTEAFF. The CDR3 DNA follows: TGTGCCAGCACCCTGGTTGACAGGAGAACGATGAACACTGAAGCTTTCTTT.

V usage is TRBV7-2 and J usage is TRBJ1-1, with 9 bases matching TRBD1. Per the germline V gene, CDR1 is SGHTA and CDR2 is FQGNSA. The CDR3 runs to 15 residues. V lost 5 bases to trimming and J lost 1 base; unmatched junction nucleotides: 5. CDR3 loop: CASSLQQGANTEAFF. CDR3 bases: TGTGCCAGCAGCCTCCAACAGGGGGCGAACACTGAAGCTTTCTTT. Full variable domain (missing parts from reference TRBV7-2 and TRBJ1-1): GAGVSQSPSNKVTEKGKDVELRCDPISGHTALYWYRQSLGQGLEFLIYFQGNSAPDKSGLPSDRFSAERTGGSVSTLTIQRTQQEDSAVYLCASSLQQGANTEAFFGQGTRLTVV.

The chain employs TRBV4-3 and TRBJ2-1; a possible D gene is TRBD2 (6 bases). Germline V gene sequence: CDR1 LGHNA, CDR2 YSLEER. CDR3 size: 16 residues. The V end was cut by 0 bases, the J end by 2 bases, with 11 bases between. The CDR3 spells CASSQEMRLAYNEQFF. The CDR3 DNA follows: TGCGCCAGCAGCCAAGAGATGAGACTAGCCTACAATGAGCAGTTCTTC.

The V gene is TRBV12-3 or TRBV12-4, the J gene TRBJ1-5, with D unclear. V was shortened by 3 bases and J by 2 bases, with 8 bases between the two germline ends. The CDR3 totals 14 residues. CDR3 sequence (DNA): TGTGCCAGCAGTTTGTTCGGTGGCAATCAGCCCCAGCATTTT. Protein product: CASSLFGGNQPQHF.

This clonotype was seen more than once but under ten times. The chain recombines TRBV19 with TRBJ2-5, with D perhaps TRBD2 (7 bases). This CDR3 region has 17 residues. The germline V and J ends were trimmed by 3 bases and 0 bases, with 17 bases remaining between them. Germline assignment: CDR1 LNHDA and CDR2 SQIVND (reference sequence). This CDR3 reads CASSIRGAPLYQETQYF. CDR3 nucleotide sequence: TGTGCCAGTAGTATCCGGGGGGCTCCCTTGTACCAAGAGACCCAGTACTTC.

Concerning this clonotype itself: At one of its ends the junction is not consistent with the germline gene, which may arise from a read error. This chain joins TRBV6-1 and TRBJ2-3; D remains ambiguous. Germline-derived CDR1 and CDR2 are MNHNS and SASEGT. The CDR3 sequence is 11 residues long. The CDR3 DNA is TGTGCCAGCACTGAACGGGTTACGCAGTATTTT. Protein sequence: CASTERVTQYF.

Only a few counts were recorded for this clonotype. This CDR3 is CASSPLAADTQYF. CDR3 nucleotide sequence: TGTGCCAGCAGTCCCCTAGCGGCAGATACGCAGTATTTT. This chain uses TRBV27 with TRBJ2-3, with TRBD2 matching over 7 bases. The ends lost 5 bases at V and 4 bases at J; junction bases unmatched: 3. From germline, CDR1 is MNHEY and CDR2 SMNVEV (reference sequence). This CDR3 comprises 13 residues.

The chain is built from TRBV7-9 and TRBJ2-2; a weak D match, TRBD2 (5 bases). Per germline, CDR1 SEHNR and CDR2 FQNEAQ (reference sequence). The CDR3 extends over 14 amino acids. The germline V and J ends were trimmed by 7 bases and 0 bases, with 9 bases remaining between them. In DNA, the CDR3 is TGTGCCAGCAACGGACTTACGAACACCGGGGAGCTGTTTTTT. The encoded protein is CASNGLTNTGELFF. Full variable domain (remainder filled in from reference TRBV7-9 and TRBJ2-2): DTGVSQNPRHKITKRGQNVTFRCDPISEHNRLYWYRQTLGQGPEFLTYFQNEAQLEKSRLLSDRFSAERPKGSFSTLEIQRTEQGDSAMYLCASNGLTNTGELFFGEGSRLTVL.

This clonotype was recorded many times. V and J are TRBV7-2 and TRBJ2-3; unclear D gene. Germline loops: CDR1 SGHTA, CDR2 FQGNSA. The CDR3 sequence is 12 residues long. Trimming removed 5 bases at V and 2 bases at J, with 5 bases between. CDR3 protein: CASSTYTDTQYF. CDR3 in DNA: TGTGCCAGCAGCACTTACACAGATACGCAGTATTTT. Together with reference TRBV7-2 and TRBJ2-3, the CDR3 gives the full variable domain: GAGVSQSPSNKVTEKGKDVELRCDPISGHTALYWYRQSLGQGLEFLIYFQGNSAPDKSGLPSDRFSAERTGGSVSTLTIQRTQQEDSAVYLCASSTYTDTQYFGPGTRLTVL.

The J gene is TRBJ2-5, the V gene TRBV5-1; perhaps D is TRBD1 or TRBD2 (5 bases each). Germline lookup yields CDR1 SGHRS and CDR2 YFSETQ. The CDR3 covers 17 residues. With 0 bases removed from V and 2 bases from J, the gap between germline ends came to 17 bases. CDR3 nucleotide sequence: TGCGCCAGCAGCTTGGCCCGGGGCGGGTATGCGCAAGAGACCCAGTACTTC. Its protein product is CASSLARGGYAQETQYF.

J is TRBJ1-5 and V is TRBV2; a possible D gene is TRBD1 (6 bases). Trimming stripped 8 bases from V and 4 bases from J, with 12 bases between. Germline V gives CDR1 SNHLY, CDR2 FYNNEI. The CDR3 has 13 residues. The CDR3 DNA reads TGTGCCAGCGGGGGGCGGGGGAATCAGCCCCAGCATTTT. Translation gives CASGGRGNQPQHF. Filled out from reference TRBV2 and TRBJ1-5, the complete variable domain reads EPEVTQTPSHQVTQMGQEVILRCVPISNHLYFYWYRQILGQKVEFLVSFYNNEISEKSEIFDDQFSVERPDGSNFTLKIRSTKLEDSAMYFCASGGRGNQPQHFGDGTRLSIL.

This clonotype was observed at least ten times. The CDR3 DNA sequence: TGTGCCAGCAGCTTAATGAGACAAGAGACCCAGTACTTC. It yields the protein CASSLMRQETQYF. The chain recombines TRBV7-6 with TRBJ2-5; D is unresolved. V lost 2 bases and J 2 bases, leaving 6 bases between the germline ends. The germline V gene encodes CDR1 SGHVS and CDR2 FNYEAQ. The CDR3 spans 13 residues.

This clonotype was seen a few times. This rearrangement joins TRBV10-3 to TRBJ2-7; 11 nucleotides match TRBD2. V lost 9 bases and J lost 5; bases outside the gene matches: 9. The germline CDR1 and CDR2 sequences are ENHRY and SYGVKD. The CDR3 spans 14 residues. The CDR3: CAIDSGGALHEQYF. The DNA of the CDR3 is TGTGCCATTGATAGCGGGGGGGCCCTACACGAGCAGTACTTC.

The chain couples TRBV6-1 to TRBJ2-6, with D possibly TRBD1 on 6 matching bases. Germline V CDR1 and CDR2: MNHNS, SASEGT. The CDR3 loop spans 16 amino acids. V was shortened by 2 bases and J by 6 bases, with 14 bases between the two germline ends. In DNA form, the CDR3 reads TGTGCCAGCAGTGAACCCCCAGGGGTAGTGGCCAACGTCCTGACTTTC. Protein product: CASSEPPGVVANVLTF.

The table lists this clonotype with a few counts. The gene calls are TRBV7-2 and TRBJ2-5; TRBD2 aligns across 12 bases. After removal of 2 bases from V and 5 bases from J, the junction contained 6 bases not matched to a gene. The CDR3 is 16 amino acids. Per the germline V gene, CDR1 is SGHTA and CDR2 is FQGNSA. CDR3 loop: CASSLQLAGGGETQYF. DNA of the CDR3: TGTGCCAGCAGCTTACAACTAGCGGGAGGAGGGGAGACCCAGTACTTC.

The chain recombines TRBV7-4 with TRBJ2-1, with 8 bases aligning to TRBD1. The CDR3 length is 16 residues. V shed 5 bases, J shed 2 bases, and the junction held 8 bases outside the gene matches. Germline CDR1 is SGHVT and CDR2 is SQSDAQ. CDR3 region: CASSHNRQGPYNEQFF. As DNA, the CDR3 is TGTGCCAGCAGCCATAATCGACAGGGGCCCTACAATGAGCAGTTCTTC.

The chain is built from TRBV20-1 and TRBJ2-1; TRBD2 matches 8 bases. The germline V gene encodes CDR1 DFQATT and CDR2 SNEGSKA (reference sequence). Trimming removed 3 bases from V and 10 bases from J; junction bases left unmatched: 11. This CDR3 spans 14 amino acids. Here the CDR3 DNA reads TGCAGTGCTAGTAAACCCGGGGGGGGCGACGAGCAGTTCTTC. It translates to CSASKPGGGDEQFF.

The V gene is TRBV11-3, the J gene TRBJ2-7; 8 bases are a match to TRBD1. Germline CDR1 is SGHNT and CDR2 is YENEEA. The CDR3 loop spans 14 amino acids. Trimming removed 5 bases from V and 4 bases from J; junction bases left unmatched: 7. The CDR3, as DNA: TGTGCCAGCAGCCCCCCGGACAGGGAATACGAGCAGTACTTC. This codes for CASSPPDREYEQYF.

This chain connects TRBV10-3 to TRBJ2-1; 13 bases align to TRBD2. Germline CDR1 ENHRY, CDR2 SYGVKD. The CDR3 has 15 residues. With V trimmed by 11 bases and J by 0 bases, 4 bases remained unmatched. The CDR3 nucleotides are TGTGCCTCTCGGACTAGCGGGAGCTCCTACAATGAGCAGTTCTTC. Protein product: CASRTSGSSYNEQFF.